Below are 6 T cell receptor beta chains sequenced from a single sample in a study of beta chain features in type 1 diabetes. Investigators reverse transcribed all isolated RNA, so they sequenced expressed TCRB transcripts. Generated by immunoSEQ multiplex PCR, the TCRdb table keeps only in-frame clones and is missing some. Of roughly 370,000 clones listed, approximately 15% are singletons. The specimen sequenced was naive CD4+ T cells from blood. These receptors all come from a man younger than 45 in good health.

The V and J genes are TRBV9 and TRBJ2-2; 7 bases line up with TRBD1. Per germline, CDR1 SGDLS and CDR2 YYNGEE. With 4 bases clipped from V and 0 bases from J, the junction kept 3 bases outside the gene matches. This CDR3 has 15 residues. The CDR3 region has the DNA TGTGCCAGCAGCAAAGGGACAGCGAACACCGGGGAGCTGTTTTTT. Residues: CASSKGTANTGELFF.

This clone has at least ten counts. This rearrangement joins TRBV23-1 to TRBJ2-1; 7 positions match TRBD2. TRBV23-1 is classed as an ORF, of uncertain function. The CDR3 is 14 amino acids. J lost 6 bases, V lost 4 bases, and 6 bases had no gene match. The CDR3 region has the DNA TGCGCCAGCAGTCCCGGCGGGAGCTGCAATGAGCAGTTCTTC. It is translated as CASSPGGSCNEQFF.

This clone was observed a handful of times. The V gene is TRBV7-9, the J gene TRBJ1-2; D is uncertain. CDR3 size: 13 residues. Trimming stripped 1 base from V and 5 bases from J, with 8 bases between. Looked up from germline, CDR1 is SEHNR and CDR2 is FQNEAQ (reference sequence). CDR3 bases: TGTGCCAGCAGCTTAGAGGCTGGGTATGGCTACACCTTC. Its protein is CASSLEAGYGYTF.

This chain joins TRBV5-1 and TRBJ2-5, with 11 nucleotides matching TRBD2. V lost 5 bases to trimming and J lost 5 bases; unmatched junction nucleotides: 8. Germline V gene lookup returns CDR1 SGHRS and CDR2 YFSETQ. This CDR3 is 15 amino acids long. The CDR3 coding sequence is TGCGCCAGCAGGACTAGCGGGACCACGGGGGAGACCCAGTACTTC. Translation gives CASRTSGTTGETQYF.

This chain links TRBV5-4 with TRBJ2-3; D remains unclear. The CDR3 is made up of 14 amino acids. V dropped 7 bases and J dropped 3 bases, with 15 bases sitting between them. Per germline, CDR1 SGHNT and CDR2 YYREEE (reference sequence). DNA for the CDR3: TGTGCCAGCTCCGATGGCAAGAAGACAGATACGCAGTATTTT. It translates to CASSDGKKTDTQYF.

This clone was picked up a small number of times. The J gene is TRBJ2-7, the V gene TRBV19; perhaps TRBD2 as D (6 bases). The CDR3 extends over 13 amino acids. Trimming shortened V by 6 bases and J by 3 bases, and 12 bases separated the two germline ends. The germline V gene encodes CDR1 LNHDA and CDR2 SQIVND (reference sequence). CDR3 protein: CASRQSGSYEQYV. In nucleotides, the CDR3 is TGTGCCAGTAGGCAGTCCGGGAGCTACGAGCAGTACGTC.